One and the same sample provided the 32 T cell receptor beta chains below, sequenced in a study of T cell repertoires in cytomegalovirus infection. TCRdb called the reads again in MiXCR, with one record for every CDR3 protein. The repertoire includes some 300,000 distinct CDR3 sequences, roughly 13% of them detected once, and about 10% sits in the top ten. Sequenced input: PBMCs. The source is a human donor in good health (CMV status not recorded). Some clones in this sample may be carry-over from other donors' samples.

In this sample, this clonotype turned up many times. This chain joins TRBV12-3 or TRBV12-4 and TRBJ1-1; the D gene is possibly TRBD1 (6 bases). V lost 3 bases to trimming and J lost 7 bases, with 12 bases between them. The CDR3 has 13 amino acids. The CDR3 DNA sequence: TGTGCCAGCAGTTTGACAGGTTACGGTGAAGCTTTCTTT. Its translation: CASSLTGYGEAFF.

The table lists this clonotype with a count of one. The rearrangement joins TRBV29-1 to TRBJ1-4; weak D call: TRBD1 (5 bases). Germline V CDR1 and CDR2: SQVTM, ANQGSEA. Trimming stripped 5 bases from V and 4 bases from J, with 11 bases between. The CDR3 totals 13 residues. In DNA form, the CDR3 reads TGCAGCGTTATGGGACGTTTTAATGAAAAACTGTTTTTT. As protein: CSVMGRFNEKLFF.

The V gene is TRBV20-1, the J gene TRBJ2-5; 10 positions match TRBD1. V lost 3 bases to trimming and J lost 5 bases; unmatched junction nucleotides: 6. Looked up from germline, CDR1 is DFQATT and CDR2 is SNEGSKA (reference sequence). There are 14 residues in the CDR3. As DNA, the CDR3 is TGCAGTGCTAGTCGGGACAGGGGCGGCGAGACCCAGTACTTC. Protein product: CSASRDRGGETQYF.

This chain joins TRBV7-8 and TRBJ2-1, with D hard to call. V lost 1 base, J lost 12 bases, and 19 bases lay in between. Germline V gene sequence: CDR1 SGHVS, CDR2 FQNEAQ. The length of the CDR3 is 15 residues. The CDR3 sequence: CASSLVTQSLAGQFF. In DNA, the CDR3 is TGTGCCAGCAGCTTAGTTACCCAAAGCCTTGCCGGGCAGTTCTTC.

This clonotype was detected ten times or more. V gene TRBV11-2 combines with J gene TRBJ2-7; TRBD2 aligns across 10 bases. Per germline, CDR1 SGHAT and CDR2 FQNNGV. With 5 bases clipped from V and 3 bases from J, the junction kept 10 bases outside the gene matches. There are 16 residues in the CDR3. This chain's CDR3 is CASSAGGLAGVYEQYF. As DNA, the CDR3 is TGTGCCAGCAGCGCCGGGGGGCTAGCGGGAGTCTACGAGCAGTACTTC.

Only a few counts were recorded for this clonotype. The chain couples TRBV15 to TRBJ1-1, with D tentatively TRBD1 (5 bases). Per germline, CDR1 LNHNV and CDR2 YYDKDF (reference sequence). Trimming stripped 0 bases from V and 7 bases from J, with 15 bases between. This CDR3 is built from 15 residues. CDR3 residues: CATSREAGPLVEAFF. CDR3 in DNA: TGTGCCACCAGCAGAGAGGCAGGGCCCTTGGTTGAAGCTTTCTTT.

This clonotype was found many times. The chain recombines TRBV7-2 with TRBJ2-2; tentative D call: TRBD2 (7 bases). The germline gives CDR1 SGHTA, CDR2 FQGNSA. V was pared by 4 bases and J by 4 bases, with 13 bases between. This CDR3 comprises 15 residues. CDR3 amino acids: CASSSPGGPTGELFF. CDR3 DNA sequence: TGTGCCAGCAGCTCGCCCGGGGGGCCCACCGGGGAGCTGTTTTTT.

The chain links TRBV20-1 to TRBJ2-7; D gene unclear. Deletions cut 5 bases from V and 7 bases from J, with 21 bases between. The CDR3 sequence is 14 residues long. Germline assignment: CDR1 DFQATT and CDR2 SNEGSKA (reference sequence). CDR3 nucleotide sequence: TGCAGTGCTGAAGGTCGGGCCTCCTACGAGGAGCAGTACTTC. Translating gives CSAEGRASYEEQYF.

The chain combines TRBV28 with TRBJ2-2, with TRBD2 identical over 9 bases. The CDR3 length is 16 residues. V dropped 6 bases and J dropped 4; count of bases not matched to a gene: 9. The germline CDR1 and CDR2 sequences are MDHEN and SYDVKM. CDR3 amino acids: CASRNVAGVSTGELFF. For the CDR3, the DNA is TGTGCCAGCAGAAACGTAGCGGGAGTGTCCACCGGGGAGCTGTTTTTT.

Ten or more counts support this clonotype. The CDR3 coding sequence is TGTGCCAGCACTCTCCTTACCCGGGTGGGGACAGGGATTTACGAGCAGTACTTC. Encoded protein: CASTLLTRVGTGIYEQYF. The V call is TRBV28, the J call TRBJ2-7; 9 nucleotides line up with TRBD1. The CDR3 has 18 residues. V trimming: 7 bases; J trimming: 4 bases; junction bases outside the gene matches: 20. Per the germline V gene, CDR1 is MDHEN and CDR2 is SYDVKM.

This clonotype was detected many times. The CDR3 protein is CASADRVNEAFF. CDR3 bases: TGTGCCAGCGCAGATCGGGTGAACGAAGCTTTCTTT. The chain uses TRBV25-1 and TRBJ1-1; no definite D call. The CDR3 extends over 12 amino acids. V lost 8 bases and J 8 bases, leaving 15 bases between the germline ends. Germline V gives CDR1 MGHDK, CDR2 SYGVNS.

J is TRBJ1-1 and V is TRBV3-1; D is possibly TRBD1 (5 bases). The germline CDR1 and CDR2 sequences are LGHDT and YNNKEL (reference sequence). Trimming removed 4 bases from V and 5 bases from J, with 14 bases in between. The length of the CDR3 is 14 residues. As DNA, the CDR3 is TGTGCCAGCAGCCGAAACGGGGGACCGACTGAAGCTTTCTTT. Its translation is CASSRNGGPTEAFF.

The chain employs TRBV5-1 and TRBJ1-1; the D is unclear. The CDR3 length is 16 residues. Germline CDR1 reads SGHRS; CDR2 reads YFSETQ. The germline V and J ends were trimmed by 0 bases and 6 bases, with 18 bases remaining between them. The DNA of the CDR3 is TGCGCCAGCAGCTTGGAAGTTGACTTTTATTCTGCTGAAGCTTTCTTT. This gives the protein CASSLEVDFYSAEAFF.

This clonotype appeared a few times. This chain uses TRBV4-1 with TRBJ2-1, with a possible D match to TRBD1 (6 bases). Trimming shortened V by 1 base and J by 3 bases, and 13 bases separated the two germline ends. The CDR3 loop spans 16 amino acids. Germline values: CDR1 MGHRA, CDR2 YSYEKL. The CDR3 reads CASSQAPEDSYNEQFF. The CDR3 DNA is TGCGCCAGCAGCCAAGCGCCAGAGGACAGCTACAATGAGCAGTTCTTC.

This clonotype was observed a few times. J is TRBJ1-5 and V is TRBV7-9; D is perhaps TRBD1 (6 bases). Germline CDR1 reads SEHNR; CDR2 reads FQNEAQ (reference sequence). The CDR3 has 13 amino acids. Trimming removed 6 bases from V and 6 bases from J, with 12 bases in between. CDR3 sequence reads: CASSLQGFQPQHF. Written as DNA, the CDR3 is TGTGCCAGCAGTCTTCAGGGGTTTCAGCCCCAGCATTTT.

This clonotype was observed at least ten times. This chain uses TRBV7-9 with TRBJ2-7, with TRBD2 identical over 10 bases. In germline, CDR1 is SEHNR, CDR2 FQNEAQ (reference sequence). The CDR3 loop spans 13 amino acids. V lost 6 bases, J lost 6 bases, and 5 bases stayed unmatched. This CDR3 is CASSLAGASEQYF. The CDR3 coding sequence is TGTGCCAGCAGTCTAGCGGGAGCCTCCGAGCAGTACTTC.

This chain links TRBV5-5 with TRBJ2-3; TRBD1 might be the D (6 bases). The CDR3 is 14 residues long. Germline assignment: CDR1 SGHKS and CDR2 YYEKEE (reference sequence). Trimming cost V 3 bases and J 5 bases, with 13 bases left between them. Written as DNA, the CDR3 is TGTGCCAGCAGCTCTTTACAGGGATTAGATACGCAGTATTTT. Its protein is CASSSLQGLDTQYF.

The CDR3 loop is CASSLGGPWGNEQFF. DNA of the CDR3: TGTGCCAGCAGCTTGGGTGGACCATGGGGGAATGAGCAGTTCTTC. J is TRBJ2-1 and V is TRBV5-4, with D perhaps TRBD1 or TRBD2 (5 bases each). The CDR3 consists of 15 residues. The germline V gene encodes CDR1 SGHNT and CDR2 YYREEE (reference sequence). The V gene lost 0 bases and the J gene lost 7 bases, with 14 bases spanning the gap. Complete variable domain (other parts from reference TRBV5-4 and TRBJ2-1): ETGVTQSPTHLIKTRGQQVTLRCSSQSGHNTVSWYQQALGQGPQFIFQYYREEENGRGNFPPRFSGLQFPNYSSELNVNALELDDSALYLCASSLGGPWGNEQFFGPGTRLTVL.

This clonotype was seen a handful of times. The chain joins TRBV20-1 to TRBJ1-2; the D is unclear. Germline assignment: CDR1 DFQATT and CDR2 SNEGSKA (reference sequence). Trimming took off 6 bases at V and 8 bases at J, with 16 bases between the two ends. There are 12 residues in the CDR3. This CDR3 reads CSARPQFEGYTF. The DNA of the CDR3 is TGCAGTGCCAGACCTCAGTTTGAGGGCTACACCTTC.

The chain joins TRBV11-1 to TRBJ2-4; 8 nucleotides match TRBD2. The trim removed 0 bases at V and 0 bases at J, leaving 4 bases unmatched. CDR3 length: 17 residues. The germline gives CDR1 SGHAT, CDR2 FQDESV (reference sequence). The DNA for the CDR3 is TGTGCCAGCAGCTTAGCGCGGGGGGTGCTAGCCAAAAACATTCAGTACTTC. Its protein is CASSLARGVLAKNIQYF.

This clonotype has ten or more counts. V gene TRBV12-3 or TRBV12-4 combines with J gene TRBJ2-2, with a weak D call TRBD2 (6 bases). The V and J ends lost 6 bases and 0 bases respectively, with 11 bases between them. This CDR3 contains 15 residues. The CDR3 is CASREGTANTGELFF. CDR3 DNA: TGTGCCAGCAGGGAAGGGACTGCGAACACCGGGGAGCTGTTTTTT.

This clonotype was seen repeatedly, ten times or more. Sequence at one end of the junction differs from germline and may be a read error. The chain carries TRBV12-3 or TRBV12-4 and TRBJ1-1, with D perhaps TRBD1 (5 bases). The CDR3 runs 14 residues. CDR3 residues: CASSLDQGGTEAFF. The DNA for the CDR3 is TGTGCCAGCAGCTTAGATCAGGGCGGCACTGAAGCTTTCTTT.

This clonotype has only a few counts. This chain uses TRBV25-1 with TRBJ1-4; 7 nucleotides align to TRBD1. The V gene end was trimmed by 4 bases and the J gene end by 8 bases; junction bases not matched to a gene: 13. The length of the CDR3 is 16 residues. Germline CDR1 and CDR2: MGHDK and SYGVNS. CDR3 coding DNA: TGTGCCAGCAGTGGGCCCGGGGACAGCCGATGGGAAAAACTGTTTTTT. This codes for CASSGPGDSRWEKLFF.

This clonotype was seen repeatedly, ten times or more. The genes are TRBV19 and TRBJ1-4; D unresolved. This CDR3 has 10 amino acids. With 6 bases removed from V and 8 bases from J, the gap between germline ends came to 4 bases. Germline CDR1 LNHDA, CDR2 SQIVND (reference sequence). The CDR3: CASSVEKLFF. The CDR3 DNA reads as TGTGCCAGTAGCGTCGAAAAACTGTTTTTT.

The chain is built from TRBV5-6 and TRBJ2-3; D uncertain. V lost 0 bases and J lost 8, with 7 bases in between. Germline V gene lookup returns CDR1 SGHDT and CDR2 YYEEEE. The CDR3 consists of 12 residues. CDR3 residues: CASSLAEATQYF. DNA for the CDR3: TGTGCCAGCAGCTTGGCCGAGGCTACGCAGTATTTT.

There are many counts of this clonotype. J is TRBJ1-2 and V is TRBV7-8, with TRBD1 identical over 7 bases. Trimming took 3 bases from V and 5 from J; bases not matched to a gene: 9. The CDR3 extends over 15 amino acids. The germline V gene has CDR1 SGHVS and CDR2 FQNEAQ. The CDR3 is CASSLSPQGSYGYTF. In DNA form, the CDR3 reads TGTGCCAGCAGCTTGTCCCCACAGGGGAGTTATGGCTACACCTTC.

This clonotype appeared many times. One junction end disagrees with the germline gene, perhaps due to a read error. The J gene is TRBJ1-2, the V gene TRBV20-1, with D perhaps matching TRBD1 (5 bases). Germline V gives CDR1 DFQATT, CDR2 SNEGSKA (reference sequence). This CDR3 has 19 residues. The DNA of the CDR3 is TGCAGCCCTCGGGGCCCTGAGATCCTATCAACTAGGCTAAACTACGGCTACACCTTC. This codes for CSPRGPEILSTRLNYGYTF.

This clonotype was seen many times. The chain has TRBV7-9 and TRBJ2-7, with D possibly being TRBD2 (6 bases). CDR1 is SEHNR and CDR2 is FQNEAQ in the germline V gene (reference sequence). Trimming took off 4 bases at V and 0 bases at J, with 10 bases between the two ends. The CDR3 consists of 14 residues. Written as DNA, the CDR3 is TGTGCCAGCAGCTCTGGGGGGAGCTCCTACGAGCAGTACTTC. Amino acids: CASSSGGSSYEQYF.

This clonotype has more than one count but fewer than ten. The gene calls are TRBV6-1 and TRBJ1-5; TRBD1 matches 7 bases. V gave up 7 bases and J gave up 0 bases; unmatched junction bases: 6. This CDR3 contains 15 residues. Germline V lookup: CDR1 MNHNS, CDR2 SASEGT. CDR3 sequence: CASTSDRNSNQPQHF. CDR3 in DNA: TGTGCCAGCACCTCGGACAGGAATAGCAATCAGCCCCAGCATTTT.

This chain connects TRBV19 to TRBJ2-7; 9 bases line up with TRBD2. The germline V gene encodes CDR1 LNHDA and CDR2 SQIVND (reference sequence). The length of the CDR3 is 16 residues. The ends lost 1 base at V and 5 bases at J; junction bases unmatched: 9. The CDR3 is CASSIVDSGRTNEQYF. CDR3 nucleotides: TGTGCCAGTAGTATAGTTGATAGCGGGAGAACCAACGAGCAGTACTTC.

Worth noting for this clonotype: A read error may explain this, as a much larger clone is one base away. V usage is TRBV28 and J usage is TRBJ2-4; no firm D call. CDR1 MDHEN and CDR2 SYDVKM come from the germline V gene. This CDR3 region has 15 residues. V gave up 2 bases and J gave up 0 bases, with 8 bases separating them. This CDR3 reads CASSLRTIAKNIQYF. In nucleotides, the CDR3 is TGTGCCAGCAGTTTACGTACCATAGCCAAAAACATTCAGTACTTC.

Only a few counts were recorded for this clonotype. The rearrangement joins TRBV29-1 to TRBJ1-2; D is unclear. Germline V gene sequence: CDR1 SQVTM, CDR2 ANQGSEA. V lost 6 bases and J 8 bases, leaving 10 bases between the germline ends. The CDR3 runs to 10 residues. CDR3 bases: TGCAGCGTATCAGCGGGAGGCTACACCTTC. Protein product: CSVSAGGYTF.